Below are 2 T cell receptor beta chains sequenced from a single sample in a study of T cells after yellow fever vaccination. TCRdb itself ran the 5' RACE reads through MiXCR, one entry per CDR3 protein. The table lists 340,000 or so distinct CDR3 sequences, around 12% of them singletons. The source material was CD4+ T cells sorted from PBMCs, sampled 15 days after the yellow fever booster vaccination. Receptors originate from a man aged 18 to 35 who received the YFV17D yellow fever vaccine.

The CDR3 region is CASSAGTPQHF. Here the CDR3 DNA reads TGTGCCAGCAGCGCAGGGACGCCCCAGCATTTT. V and J are TRBV6-6 and TRBJ1-5, with D possibly being TRBD1 (5 bases). V was clipped by 6 bases and J by 9 bases, with 9 bases between them. CDR1 is MNHNY, CDR2 SVGAGI, per germline (reference sequence). This CDR3 is 11 amino acids long.

The gene calls are TRBV5-1 and TRBJ1-2, with 7 nucleotides matching TRBD1. The CDR3 contains 14 residues. V lost 4 bases, J lost 0 bases, and 3 bases stayed unmatched. Germline CDR1 reads SGHRS; CDR2 reads YFSETQ. CDR3 region: CASSGQETNYGYTF. CDR3 DNA sequence: TGCGCCAGCAGCGGACAGGAGACTAACTATGGCTACACCTTC. Full variable domain (remainder filled in from reference TRBV5-1 and TRBJ1-2): KAGVTQTPRYLIKTRGQQVTLSCSPISGHRSVSWYQQTPGQGLQFLFEYFSETQRNKGNFPGRFSGRQFSNSRSEMNVSTLELGDSALYLCASSGQETNYGYTFGSGTRLTVV.